The rows below give T cell receptor beta chains drawn from one sample of a study of blood T cell repertoires in COVID-19. Profiled with immunoSEQ multiplex PCR; TCRdb holds only in-frame clones, not every one. The data hold about 230,000 clones, with about nine tenths observed a single time. The sequenced sample consisted of PBMCs or T cells enriched from blood (not recorded which). The receptors originated from a woman in her 30s with acute COVID-19. Each CDR3 is given with its conserved first and last residue. The order of the fields is V gene, clone size, J gene, D gene, CDR3 protein, CDR3 DNA. The D gene is left open where the match is weak. Not every row has a clone size; where given, it reads once, few, many or a size class.

TRBV6-5	-	TRBJ1-3	TRBD1	CASSLQGAGNTIYF	TGTGCCAGCAGTTTACAGGGGGCTGGAAACACCATATATTTT
TRBV3-1/TRBV3-2	-	TRBJ2-1	-	CASSQLTGMAKEQFF	TGTGCCAGCAGCCAACTCACAGGGATGGCAAAAGAGCAGTTCTTC
TRBV18	-	TRBJ2-7	-	CASSPQQGSYEQYF	TGTGCCAGCTCACCACAGCAGGGTTCGTACGAGCAGTACTTC
TRBV12-5	-	TRBJ2-1	TRBD1	CASGIGQGSYNEQFF	TGTGCTAGTGGTATAGGACAGGGCTCCTACAATGAGCAGTTCTTC
TRBV12-5	-	TRBJ2-2	-	CASGLVISRQTPNTGELFF	TGTGCTAGTGGTTTGGTAATTTCGCGACAGACCCCGAACACCGGGGAGCTGTTTTTT
TRBV27	-	TRBJ2-5	-	CASSWRRQETQYF	TGTGCCAGCAGTTGGAGGCGTCAAGAGACCCAGTACTTC
TRBV6-5	-	TRBJ1-3	-	CASSSGRTGNTIYF	TGTGCCAGCAGTTCCGGTCGAACTGGAAACACCATATATTTT
TRBV7-6	-	TRBJ1-2	-	CASSLGGGGYTF	TGTGCCAGCAGCTTAGGCGGAGGTGGCTACACCTTC
TRBV28	-	TRBJ1-1	TRBD1	CASSLANRGREAFF	TGTGCCAGCAGTTTAGCAAACAGGGGGCGCGAAGCTTTCTTT
TRBV19	many	TRBJ1-6	-	CASGGVSSPLHF	TGTGCCAGTGGGGGGGTCAGTTCACCCCTCCACTTT
TRBV3-1/TRBV3-2	once	TRBJ2-5	-	CASSQGSRETQYF	TGTGCCAGCAGCCAAGGAAGTCGGGAGACCCAGTACTTC
TRBV30	-	TRBJ2-2	TRBD2	CAWSEKGLAGGTNTGELFF	TGTGCCTGGAGTGAGAAGGGACTAGCGGGGGGGACTAACACCGGGGAGCTGTTTTTT
TRBV7-8	-	TRBJ2-5	-	CASGGWETQYF	TGTGCCAGCGGGGGGTGGGAGACCCAGTACTTC
TRBV7-3	-	TRBJ1-3	-	CASSPGTTGNTIYF	TGTGCCAGCAGCCCAGGGACTACGGGAAACACCATATATTTT
TRBV10-1	once	TRBJ1-6	-	CASSESTAGGNSPLHF	TGCGCCAGCAGTGAGTCGACGGCTGGGGGGAATTCACCCCTCCACTTT
TRBV7-8	-	TRBJ2-7	TRBD1	CASSFGTGVFPFYEQYF	TGTGCCAGCAGCTTCGGGACAGGGGTCTTTCCCTTCTACGAGCAGTACTTC
TRBV4-1	-	TRBJ1-4	-	CASSYMGNEKLFF	TGCGCCAGCAGCTACATGGGCAATGAAAAACTGTTTTTT
TRBV30	-	TRBJ1-2	-	CAWTPTEYGYTF	TGTGCCTGGACCCCGACGGAGTATGGCTACACCTTC
TRBV4-2	-	TRBJ2-5	-	CASSPGGNRGGETQYF	TGTGCCAGCAGCCCAGGAGGGAACAGGGGGGGGGAGACCCAGTACTTC
TRBV4-1	-	TRBJ1-1	-	CASSHRTVNTEAFF	TGCGCCAGCAGCCACAGGACTGTGAACACTGAAGCTTTCTTT
TRBV3-1/TRBV3-2	-	TRBJ2-3	-	CASSQDGVLAQYF	TGTGCCAGCAGCCAAGATGGTGTGTTAGCGCAGTATTTT
TRBV5-4	-	TRBJ1-6	-	CASSLDRNNSPLHF	TGTGCCAGCAGCCTAGACAGGAACAATTCACCCCTCCACTTT
TRBV27	-	TRBJ2-1	-	CASSLETGTGGSYNEQFF	TGTGCCAGCAGTTTAGAGACAGGGACTGGGGGCTCCTACAATGAGCAGTTCTTC
TRBV2	once	TRBJ2-5	-	CASSEMWASQETQYF	TGTGCCAGCAGTGAGATGTGGGCATCCCAAGAGACCCAGTACTTC
TRBV5-6	-	TRBJ1-1	-	CASSLGQRNYEAFF	TGTGCCAGCAGCTTGGGACAGCGAAACTATGAAGCTTTCTTT
TRBV7-6	-	TRBJ1-6	-	CASSRQGLYNSPLHF	TGTGCCAGCAGCCGTCAGGGGCTATACAATTCACCCCTCCACTTT
TRBV6-5	-	TRBJ1-2	TRBD1	CASSMTGAYGYTF	TGTGCCAGCAGTATGACAGGGGCCTATGGCTACACCTTC
TRBV18	-	TRBJ2-7	TRBD1	CASSPPTGTGEQYF	TGTGCCAGCTCACCACCGACAGGGACCGGCGAGCAGTACTTC
TRBV5-1	-	TRBJ2-7	TRBD1	CASSYQGQGWEQYF	TGCGCCAGCAGCTACCAAGGACAGGGTTGGGAGCAGTACTTC
TRBV30	-	TRBJ2-3	TRBD2	CAWKRLAGTTDTQYF	TGTGCCTGGAAAAGACTAGCGGGGACCACAGATACGCAGTATTTT
TRBV20-1	once	TRBJ1-4	-	CSASRERRAGDNEKLFF	TGCAGTGCTAGTCGGGAGAGGAGGGCTGGGGATAATGAAAAACTGTTTTTT
TRBV28	-	TRBJ1-2	-	CASSLIFNGYTF	TGTGCCAGCAGTTTAATTTTTAATGGCTACACCTTC
TRBV9	-	TRBJ2-3	-	CASSVSRRSTDTQYF	TGTGCCAGCAGCGTAAGTCGGAGAAGCACAGATACGCAGTATTTT